Shown below are 3 T cell receptor beta chains from a single sample sequenced in a study of CD8+ T cells in alopecia areata. Following RNA extraction, reverse transcription yielded cDNA that acted as the sequencing template. TCRdb's table, derived via immunoSEQ multiplex PCR, lists solely in-frame clones and lacks some. The sample comprises about 130,000 clones, 58% of which are singletons, and less than 5.5% rests with the top ten. The material sequenced was CD4+ T cells sorted from blood, taken at week 0. Every receptor here comes from a human donor with alopecia areata.

V usage is TRBV27 and J usage is TRBJ1-2; tentative D call: TRBD1 (6 bases). The V gene's germline CDR1 is MNHEY and CDR2 SMNVEV (reference sequence). Trimming removed 7 bases from V and 5 bases from J, with 17 bases in between. CDR3 size: 14 residues. The CDR3 loop reads CASKGGRGGYGYTF. The CDR3 bases are TGTGCCAGCAAGGGCGGCAGGGGTGGATATGGCTACACCTTC.

This clone was found once. This chain uses TRBV9 with TRBJ1-2; a possible D gene is TRBD1 (5 bases). Germline V gives CDR1 SGDLS, CDR2 YYNGEE. Trimming cost V 0 bases and J 7 bases, with 10 bases left between them. The CDR3 is made up of 13 amino acids. The CDR3 region has the DNA TGTGCCAGCAGCGTAGATTCAGGGCTTGGCTACACCTTC. This encodes CASSVDSGLGYTF.

The chain employs TRBV2 and TRBJ2-1; 9 positions match TRBD2. The CDR3 loop spans 14 amino acids. Germline CDR1 SNHLY, CDR2 FYNNEI. The junction had 9 bases not matched to a gene; V was cut back by 9 bases and J by 6 bases. CDR3 loop: CASLGGTSFNEQFF. CDR3 in DNA: TGTGCCAGTTTAGGCGGGACTAGCTTCAATGAGCAGTTCTTC. The full variable domain, with the rest looked up from reference TRBV2 and TRBJ2-1, is EPEVTQTPSHQVTQMGQEVILRCVPISNHLYFYWYRQILGQKVEFLVSFYNNEISEKSEIFDDQFSVERPDGSNFTLKIRSTKLEDSAMYFCASLGGTSFNEQFFGPGTRLTVL.